This section outlines one TCR beta chain sequence together with its context. Profiling relied on immunoSEQ multiplex PCR, and the TCRdb table lists in-frame clones only, not all of them. The sample has about 81,000 clones, about 96% seen once. This specimen comes from a study of technical replicates of blood from several donors. CDR3 length: 13 residues. V was trimmed by 3 bases and J by 4 bases, leaving 9 bases between them. CDR1 and CDR2 (germline): MRHNA, SNTAGT. This TCR came from a human donor in good health. This sequence joins TRBV6-4 and TRBJ1-1; D ambiguous. The sample was T cells isolated from PBMCs. The CDR3 here is CASSEVRGTEAFF. The CDR3 DNA reads as TGTGCCAGCAGTGAAGTGCGGGGCACTGAAGCTTTCTTT.